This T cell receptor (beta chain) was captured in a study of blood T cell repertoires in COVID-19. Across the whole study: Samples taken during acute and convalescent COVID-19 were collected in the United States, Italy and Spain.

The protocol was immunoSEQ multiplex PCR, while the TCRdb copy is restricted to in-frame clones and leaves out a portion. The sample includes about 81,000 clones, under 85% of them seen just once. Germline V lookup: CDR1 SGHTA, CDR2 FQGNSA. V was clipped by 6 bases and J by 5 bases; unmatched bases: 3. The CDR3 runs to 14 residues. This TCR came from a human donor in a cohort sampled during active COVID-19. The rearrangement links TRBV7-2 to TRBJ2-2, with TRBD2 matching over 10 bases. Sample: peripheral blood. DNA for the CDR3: TGTGCCAGCAGAATGGGACTAGCGACCGGGGAGCTGTTTTTT. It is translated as CASRMGLATGELFF.